This T cell receptor beta chain appears in the sequencing data of a study of blood T cell repertoires in COVID-19. Turning to the study itself: The United States, Italy and Spain provided the acute and convalescent COVID-19 samples. Sample material is recorded as cDNA or gDNA derived from T cells, B-cell-depleted T cells, or PBMCs.

The CDR3 extends over 16 amino acids. Germline loops: CDR1 KGHDR, CDR2 SFDVKD. Details on this clone: An end of the junction does not agree with germline; a read error may underlie this.

Authors' processing steps: Amplification from reference gene primers served as the basis for estimated nucleated cell counts. Libraries were prepared by immunoSEQ multiplex PCR; TCRdb keeps only in-frame clonotypes and omits some of them. V and J calls and clone size are as listed in that table; D and trimming were resolved from the DNA. The data contain 120,000 to 150,000 clones, approximately 90% of them seen just once; the ten biggest clones take up around 0.91%. Sequencing input: peripheral blood. The sequence came from a woman between 50 and 59 years old with acute or convalescent COVID-19. The chain has TRBV24-1 and TRBJ2-3; 9 bases agree with TRBD2. The CDR3 nucleotides read TGTGCCACCAGTGATACGACCGGGACTAGCATAGATACGCAGTATTTT. Protein sequence: CATSDTTGTSIDTQYF.